These T cell receptor beta chains were read from a single sample in a study of HIV-infected patients and healthy controls. TCRdb reanalysed the 5' RACE reads using MiXCR and keeps one entry per CDR3 protein. The top ten hold around a third of the sample, which has about 18,000 distinct CDR3 sequences, around a fifth seen once. The sequenced sample consisted of CD8+ T cells from blood. These receptors came from a human donor in good health. The CDR3 runs from the conserved cysteine through the conserved F or W. D genes are given only for firm matches. Clone size is not always given. Where it is, it says once, few, many or a class for expanded clones.

cdr3_nt cdr3_aa clone_size j_call d_call v_call
TGTGCCAGCAGTTTATATATAGGGGCGGGCTACGAGCAGTACTTC CASSLYIGAGYEQYF NA TRBJ2-7 NA TRBV12-3/TRBV12-4
TGTGCCAGCAGTTTCCCTCGGGGGGGCCAGAGGGTGTCTAACACCGGGGAGCTGTTTTTT CASSFPRGGQRVSNTGELFF few TRBJ2-2 TRBD2 TRBV12-3/TRBV12-4
TGTGCCAGCAGCCCCTCGGGACAGGGTCAACAACTCTCATGGGAAGCTTTCTTT CASSPSGQGQQLSWEAFF NA TRBJ1-1 NA TRBV21-1
TGTGCCAGCAGCTTAACGGGTATGAGCAATCAGCCCCAGCATTTT CASSLTGMSNQPQHF NA TRBJ1-5 NA TRBV7-6
TGTGCCAGCAGTTACGACACTACCGGGGAGCTGTTTTTT CASSYDTTGELFF many TRBJ2-2 NA TRBV6-2/TRBV6-3
TGTGCCAGCAGTGACAGTTACCGGGATCGCACAGATACGCAGTATTTT CASSDSYRDRTDTQYF NA TRBJ2-3 NA TRBV6-4
TGTGCCAGTAGCTTGGGTTACGGCGCAGGGGACTCCTGCGAGCAGTACTTC CASSLGYGAGDSCEQYF NA TRBJ2-7 NA TRBV19
TGTGCCAGCAGTTACTCGTGGGAGGCAGCAAAACTGTTTTTT CASSYSWEAAKLFF NA TRBJ1-4 NA TRBV6-6
TGTGCCAGCAGTAGGGACAGGGTTGGTGATGAAAAACTGTTTTTT CASSRDRVGDEKLFF few TRBJ1-4 TRBD1 TRBV12-3/TRBV12-4
TGTGCCAGCAGTAAACCGGGACTAGCGGGATACAATGAGCAGTTCTTC CASSKPGLAGYNEQFF few TRBJ2-1 TRBD2 TRBV27
TGCGCCAGCAGCCAAGGACAGGGAAGTGAAGCTTTCTTT CASSQGQGSEAFF NA TRBJ1-1 TRBD1 TRBV4-1
TGTGCCAGCAGCTCGGGGGTCGATGGCTACACCTTC CASSSGVDGYTF NA TRBJ1-2 NA TRBV7-6
TGTGCCACCAGCAGAGCCCGGGACAGGGGGCGAGACTATGGCTACACCTTC CATSRARDRGRDYGYTF many TRBJ1-2 TRBD1 TRBV15
TGTGCCACCCGAGCGGGACCGAGCACAGATACGCAGTATTTT CATRAGPSTDTQYF NA TRBJ2-3 TRBD2 TRBV12-3/TRBV12-4
TGTGCCATCAGGTCCCTTGTGGGACAGACCTACGAGCAGTACTTC CAIRSLVGQTYEQYF few TRBJ2-7 TRBD1 TRBV10-3
TGTGCCAGTAGTATCGCAGGAACCACTAACTATGGCTACACCTTC CASSIAGTTNYGYTF few TRBJ1-2 NA TRBV19
TGCGCCAGCAGCATGGCCACTACGGCAGATACGCAGTATTTT CASSMATTADTQYF NA TRBJ2-3 NA TRBV5-1
TGTGCCAGCAGCTCGACGGAGACTAGCCTCATTGCCTACGAGCAGTACTTC CASSSTETSLIAYEQYF NA TRBJ2-7 TRBD2 TRBV7-9
TGCGCCAGCAGTGACTCCACAGATACGCAGTATTTT CASSDSTDTQYF many TRBJ2-3 NA TRBV10-1
TGCAGTGCCCCCCAGGGGGACACTGAAGCTTTCTTT CSAPQGDTEAFF many TRBJ1-1 TRBD1 TRBV20-1
TGTGCCAGCAGTTTATCTCTCAGCTATTCACCCTACGAGCAGTACTTC CASSLSLSYSPYEQYF NA TRBJ2-7 NA TRBV27
TGTGCCAGCAGCCTAAGGGGGAAAAGCTACGAGCAGTACTTC CASSLRGKSYEQYF few TRBJ2-7 NA TRBV6-5
TGTGCCAGCAGCTTAGCTGGCGGGAACACTGAAGCTTTCTTT CASSLAGGNTEAFF NA TRBJ1-1 NA TRBV7-9
TGTGCCAGCAGCGTTGCGGGACAGAGTTACTATGGCTACACCTTC CASSVAGQSYYGYTF few TRBJ1-2 TRBD1 TRBV9